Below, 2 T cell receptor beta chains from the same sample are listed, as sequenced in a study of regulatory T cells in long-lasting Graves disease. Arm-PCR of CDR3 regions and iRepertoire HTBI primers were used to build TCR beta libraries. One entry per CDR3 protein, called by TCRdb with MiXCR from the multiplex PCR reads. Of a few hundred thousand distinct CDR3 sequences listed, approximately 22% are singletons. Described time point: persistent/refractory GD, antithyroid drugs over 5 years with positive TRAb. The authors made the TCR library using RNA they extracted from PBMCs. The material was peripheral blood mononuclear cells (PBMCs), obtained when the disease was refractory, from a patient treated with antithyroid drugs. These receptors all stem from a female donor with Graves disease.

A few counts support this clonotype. The CDR3 bases are TGTGCCAGCAGCCATATAGCCGGGACTAGAGCTTACGAGCAGTACTTC. Residues: CASSHIAGTRAYEQYF. The chain carries TRBV3-1 and TRBJ2-7; 8 bases map to TRBD2. V dropped 3 bases and J dropped 4; count of bases not matched to a gene: 11. Germline-derived CDR1 and CDR2 are LGHDT and YNNKEL (reference sequence). The CDR3 covers 16 residues.

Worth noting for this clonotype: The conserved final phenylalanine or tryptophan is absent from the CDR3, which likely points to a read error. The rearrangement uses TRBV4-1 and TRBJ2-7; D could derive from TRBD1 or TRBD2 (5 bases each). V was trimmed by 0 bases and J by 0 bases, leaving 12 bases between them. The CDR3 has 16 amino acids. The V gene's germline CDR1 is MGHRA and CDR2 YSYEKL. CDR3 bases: TGCGCCAGCAGCCAAGATGATGGGGGTTCCTCCTACGAGCAGTACTTA. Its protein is CASSQDDGGSSYEQYL.